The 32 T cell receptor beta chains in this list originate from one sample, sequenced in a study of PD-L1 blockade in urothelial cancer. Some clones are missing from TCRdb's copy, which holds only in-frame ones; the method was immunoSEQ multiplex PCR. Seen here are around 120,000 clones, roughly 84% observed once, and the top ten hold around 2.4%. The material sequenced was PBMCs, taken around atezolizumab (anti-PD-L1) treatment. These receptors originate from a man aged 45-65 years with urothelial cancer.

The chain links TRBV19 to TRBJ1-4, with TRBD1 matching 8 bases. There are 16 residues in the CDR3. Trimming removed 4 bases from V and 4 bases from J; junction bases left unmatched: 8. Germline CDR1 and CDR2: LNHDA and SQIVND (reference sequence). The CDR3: CASSTPGQGSNEKLFF. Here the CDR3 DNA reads TGTGCCAGTAGTACCCCTGGACAGGGCAGTAATGAAAAACTGTTTTTT.

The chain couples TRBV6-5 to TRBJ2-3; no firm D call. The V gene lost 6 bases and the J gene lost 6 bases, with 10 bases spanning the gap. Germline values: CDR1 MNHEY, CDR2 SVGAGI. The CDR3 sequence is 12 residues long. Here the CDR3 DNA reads TGTGCCAGCAGCCCACGGCGGGATACGCAGTATTTT. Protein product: CASSPRRDTQYF.

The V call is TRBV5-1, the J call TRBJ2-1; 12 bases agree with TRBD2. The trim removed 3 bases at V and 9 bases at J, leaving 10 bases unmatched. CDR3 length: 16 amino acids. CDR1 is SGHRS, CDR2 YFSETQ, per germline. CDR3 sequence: CASSWLAGGARSEQFF. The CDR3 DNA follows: TGCGCCAGCAGCTGGCTAGCGGGAGGGGCCCGGAGTGAGCAGTTCTTC. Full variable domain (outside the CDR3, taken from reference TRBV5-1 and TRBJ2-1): KAGVTQTPRYLIKTRGQQVTLSCSPISGHRSVSWYQQTPGQGLQFLFEYFSETQRNKGNFPGRFSGRQFSNSRSEMNVSTLELGDSALYLCASSWLAGGARSEQFFGPGTRLTVL.

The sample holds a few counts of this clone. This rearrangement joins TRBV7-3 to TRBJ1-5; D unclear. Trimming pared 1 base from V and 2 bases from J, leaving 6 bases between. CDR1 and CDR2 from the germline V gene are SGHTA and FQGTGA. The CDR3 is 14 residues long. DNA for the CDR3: TGTGCCAGCAGCTTAAATTCTGGCAATCAGCCCCAGCATTTT. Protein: CASSLNSGNQPQHF.

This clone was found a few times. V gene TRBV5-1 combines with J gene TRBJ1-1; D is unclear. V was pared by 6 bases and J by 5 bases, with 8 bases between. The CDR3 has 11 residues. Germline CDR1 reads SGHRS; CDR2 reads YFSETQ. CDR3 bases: TGCGCCAGCAAGGGAGAGACTGAAGCTTTCTTT. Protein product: CASKGETEAFF. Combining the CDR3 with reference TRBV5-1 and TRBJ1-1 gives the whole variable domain KAGVTQTPRYLIKTRGQQVTLSCSPISGHRSVSWYQQTPGQGLQFLFEYFSETQRNKGNFPGRFSGRQFSNSRSEMNVSTLELGDSALYLCASKGETEAFFGQGTRLTVV.

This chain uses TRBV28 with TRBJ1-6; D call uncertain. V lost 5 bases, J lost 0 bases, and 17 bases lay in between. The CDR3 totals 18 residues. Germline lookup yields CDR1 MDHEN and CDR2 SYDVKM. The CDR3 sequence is CASSGLPTASSYNSPLHF. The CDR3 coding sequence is TGTGCCAGCAGTGGACTCCCGACGGCCAGCTCCTATAATTCACCCCTCCACTTT.

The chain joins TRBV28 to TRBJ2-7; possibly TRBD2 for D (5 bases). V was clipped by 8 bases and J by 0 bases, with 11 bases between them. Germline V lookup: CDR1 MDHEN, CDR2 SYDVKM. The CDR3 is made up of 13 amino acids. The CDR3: CASGLGSSYEQYF. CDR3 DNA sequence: TGTGCCAGCGGACTGGGGAGCTCCTACGAGCAGTACTTC.

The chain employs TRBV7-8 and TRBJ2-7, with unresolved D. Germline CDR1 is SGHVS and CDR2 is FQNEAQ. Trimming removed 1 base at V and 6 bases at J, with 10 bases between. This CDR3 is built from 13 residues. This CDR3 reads CASSLEVLVEQYF. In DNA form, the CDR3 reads TGTGCCAGCAGCTTAGAAGTACTGGTCGAGCAGTACTTC.

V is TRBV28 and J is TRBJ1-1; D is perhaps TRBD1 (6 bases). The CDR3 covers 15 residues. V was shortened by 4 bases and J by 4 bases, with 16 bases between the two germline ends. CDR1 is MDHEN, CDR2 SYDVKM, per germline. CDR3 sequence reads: CASSSGPSRGTEAFF. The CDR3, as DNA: TGTGCCAGCAGTTCCGGGCCTTCCAGGGGCACTGAAGCTTTCTTT.

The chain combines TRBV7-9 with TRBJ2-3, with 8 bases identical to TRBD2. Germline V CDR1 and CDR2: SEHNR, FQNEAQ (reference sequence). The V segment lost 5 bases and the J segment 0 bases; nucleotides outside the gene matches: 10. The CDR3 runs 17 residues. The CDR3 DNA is TGTGCCAGCAGCGCCACCGGGACTAGGATTAGCACAGATACGCAGTATTTT. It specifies CASSATGTRISTDTQYF.

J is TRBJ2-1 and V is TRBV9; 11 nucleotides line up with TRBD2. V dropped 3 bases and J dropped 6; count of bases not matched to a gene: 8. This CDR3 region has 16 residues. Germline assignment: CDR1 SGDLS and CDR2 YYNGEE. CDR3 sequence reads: CASSGISGRALNEQFF. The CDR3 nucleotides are TGTGCCAGCAGCGGGATTAGCGGGAGGGCCCTCAATGAGCAGTTCTTC.

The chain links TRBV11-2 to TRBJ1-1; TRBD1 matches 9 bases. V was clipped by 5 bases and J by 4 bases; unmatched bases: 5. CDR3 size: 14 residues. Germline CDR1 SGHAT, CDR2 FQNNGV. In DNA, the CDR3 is TGTGCCAGCAGCCTGGACAGGGGTAGCACTGAAGCTTTCTTT. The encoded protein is CASSLDRGSTEAFF.

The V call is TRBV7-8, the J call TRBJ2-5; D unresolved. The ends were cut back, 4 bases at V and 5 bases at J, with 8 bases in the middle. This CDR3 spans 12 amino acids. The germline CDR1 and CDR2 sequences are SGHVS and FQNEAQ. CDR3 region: CASSYPRETQYF. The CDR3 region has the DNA TGTGCCAGCAGCTACCCACGGGAGACCCAGTACTTC.

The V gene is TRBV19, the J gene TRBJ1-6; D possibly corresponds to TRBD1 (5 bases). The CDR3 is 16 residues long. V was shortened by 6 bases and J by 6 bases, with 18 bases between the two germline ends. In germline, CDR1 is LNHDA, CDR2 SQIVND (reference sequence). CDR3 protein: CASRAGTRGSNSPLHF. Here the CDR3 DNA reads TGTGCCAGTAGGGCCGGGACGCGGGGCAGTAATTCACCCCTCCACTTT.

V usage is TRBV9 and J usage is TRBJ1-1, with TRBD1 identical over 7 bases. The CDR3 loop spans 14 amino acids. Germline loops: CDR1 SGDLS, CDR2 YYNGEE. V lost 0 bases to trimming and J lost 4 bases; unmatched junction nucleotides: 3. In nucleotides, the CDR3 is TGTGCCAGCAGCGTAGACCCAGGGGGCACTGAAGCTTTCTTT. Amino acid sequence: CASSVDPGGTEAFF.

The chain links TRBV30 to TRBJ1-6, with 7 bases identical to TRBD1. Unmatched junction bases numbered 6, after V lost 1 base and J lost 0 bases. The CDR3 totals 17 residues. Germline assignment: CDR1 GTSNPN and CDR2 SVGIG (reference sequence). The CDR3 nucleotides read TGTGCCTGGAGTGCATGGACAGGTAGCTCCTATAATTCACCCCTCCACTTT. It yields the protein CAWSAWTGSSYNSPLHF. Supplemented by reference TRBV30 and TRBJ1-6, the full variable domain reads SQTIHQWPATLVQPVGSPLSLECTVEGTSNPNLYWYRQAAGRGLQLLFYSVGIGQISSEVPQNLSASRPQDRQFILSSKKLLLSDSGFYLCAWSAWTGSSYNSPLHFGNGTRLTVT.

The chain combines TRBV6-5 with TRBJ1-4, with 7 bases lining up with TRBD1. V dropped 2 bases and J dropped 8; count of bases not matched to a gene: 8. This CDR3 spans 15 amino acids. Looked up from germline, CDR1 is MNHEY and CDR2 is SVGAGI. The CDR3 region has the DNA TGTGCCAGCAGTTACCTAGACAGGGTCCACGAAAAACTGTTTTTT. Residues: CASSYLDRVHEKLFF.

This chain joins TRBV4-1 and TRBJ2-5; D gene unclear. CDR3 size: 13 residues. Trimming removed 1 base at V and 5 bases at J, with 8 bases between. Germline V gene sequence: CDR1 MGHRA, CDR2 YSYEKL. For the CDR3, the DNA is TGCGCCAGCAGCCAAGCTATGGTTGAGACCCAGTACTTC. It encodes CASSQAMVETQYF.

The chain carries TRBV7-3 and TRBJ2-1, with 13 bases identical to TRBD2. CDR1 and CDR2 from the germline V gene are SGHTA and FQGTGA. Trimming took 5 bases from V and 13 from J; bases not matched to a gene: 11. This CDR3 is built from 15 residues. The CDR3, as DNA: TGTGCCAGCAGCCCGGGGACAGGACTAGCGGGAGCCCAGTTCTTC. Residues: CASSPGTGLAGAQFF.

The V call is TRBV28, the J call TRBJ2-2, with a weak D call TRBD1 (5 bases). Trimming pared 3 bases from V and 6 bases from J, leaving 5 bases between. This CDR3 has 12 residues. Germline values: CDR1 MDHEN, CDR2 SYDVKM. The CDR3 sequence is CASSLGPGELFF. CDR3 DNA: TGTGCCAGCAGTTTGGGGCCCGGGGAGCTGTTTTTT.

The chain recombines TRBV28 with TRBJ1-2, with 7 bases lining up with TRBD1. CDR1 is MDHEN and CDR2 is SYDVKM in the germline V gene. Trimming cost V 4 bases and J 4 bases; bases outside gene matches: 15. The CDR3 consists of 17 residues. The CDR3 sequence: CASSSKIRGGGIYGYTF. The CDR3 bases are TGTGCCAGCAGTTCCAAAATTCGAGGGGGCGGAATCTATGGCTACACCTTC.

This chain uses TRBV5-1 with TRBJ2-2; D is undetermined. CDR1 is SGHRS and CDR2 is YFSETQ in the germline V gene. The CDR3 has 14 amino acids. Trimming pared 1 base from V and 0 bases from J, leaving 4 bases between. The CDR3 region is CASSLSTNTGELFF. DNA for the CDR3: TGCGCCAGCAGCTTGTCTACGAACACCGGGGAGCTGTTTTTT.

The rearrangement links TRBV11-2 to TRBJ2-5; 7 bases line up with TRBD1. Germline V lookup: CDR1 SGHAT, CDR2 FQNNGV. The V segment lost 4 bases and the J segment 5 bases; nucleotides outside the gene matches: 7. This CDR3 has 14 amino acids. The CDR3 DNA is TGTGCCAGCAGCTCGTGGACAGGAGACGAGACCCAGTACTTC. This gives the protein CASSSWTGDETQYF.

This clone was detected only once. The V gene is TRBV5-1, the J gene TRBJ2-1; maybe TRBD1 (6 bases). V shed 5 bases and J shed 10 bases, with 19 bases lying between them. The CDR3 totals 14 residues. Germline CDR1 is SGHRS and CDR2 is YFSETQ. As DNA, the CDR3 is TGCGCCAGCAGGCGGAACGACCAGGGGCGGGAGCAGTTCTTC. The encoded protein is CASRRNDQGREQFF. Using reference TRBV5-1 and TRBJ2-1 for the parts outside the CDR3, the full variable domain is KAGVTQTPRYLIKTRGQQVTLSCSPISGHRSVSWYQQTPGQGLQFLFEYFSETQRNKGNFPGRFSGRQFSNSRSEMNVSTLELGDSALYLCASRRNDQGREQFFGPGTRLTVL.

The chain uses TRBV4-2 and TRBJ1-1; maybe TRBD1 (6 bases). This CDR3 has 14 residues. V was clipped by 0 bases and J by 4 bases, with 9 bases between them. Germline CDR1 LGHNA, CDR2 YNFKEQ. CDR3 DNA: TGTGCCAGCAGCCAAGAGGGGGCCGTCACTGAAGCTTTCTTT. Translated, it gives CASSQEGAVTEAFF.

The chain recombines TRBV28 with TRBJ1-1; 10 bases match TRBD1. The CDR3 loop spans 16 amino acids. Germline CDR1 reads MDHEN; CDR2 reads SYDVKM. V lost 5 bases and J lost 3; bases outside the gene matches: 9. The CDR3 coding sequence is TGTGCCAGCAGTCCCTGGGAGGGGACAGGGGACACTGAAGCTTTCTTT. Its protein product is CASSPWEGTGDTEAFF.

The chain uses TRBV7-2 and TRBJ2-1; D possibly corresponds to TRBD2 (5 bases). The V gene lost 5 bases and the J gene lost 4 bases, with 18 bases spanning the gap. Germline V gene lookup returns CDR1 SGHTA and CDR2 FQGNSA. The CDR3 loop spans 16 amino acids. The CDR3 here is CASSPRALLGYNEQFF. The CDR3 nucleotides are TGTGCCAGCAGCCCGAGGGCACTCTTGGGATACAATGAGCAGTTCTTC.

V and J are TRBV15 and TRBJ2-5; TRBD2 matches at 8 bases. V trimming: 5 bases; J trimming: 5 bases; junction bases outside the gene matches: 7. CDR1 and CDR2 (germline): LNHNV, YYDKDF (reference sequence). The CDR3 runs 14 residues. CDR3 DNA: TGTGCCACCAGCCCCACCGGGAGGGCGGAGACCCAGTACTTC. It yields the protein CATSPTGRAETQYF.

CDR3 sequence (DNA): TGTGCCAGCAGGAGAGGACAGGGGGCAGGTACCGGGGAGCTGTTTTTT. Its translation: CASRRGQGAGTGELFF. This chain joins TRBV28 and TRBJ2-2; 11 bases agree with TRBD1. V dropped 6 bases and J dropped 5; count of bases not matched to a gene: 8. CDR3 length: 16 amino acids. The germline gives CDR1 MDHEN, CDR2 SYDVKM.

CDR3 in DNA: TGTGCCAGCAGCCCTAGAGAGGGTTATAGGGAGACCCAGTACTTC. It codes for CASSPREGYRETQYF. The rearrangement uses TRBV5-4 and TRBJ2-5, with D perhaps matching TRBD2 (5 bases). Trimming cost V 4 bases and J 5 bases, with 18 bases left between them. CDR3 length equals 15 residues. Looked up from germline, CDR1 is SGHNT and CDR2 is YYREEE (reference sequence).

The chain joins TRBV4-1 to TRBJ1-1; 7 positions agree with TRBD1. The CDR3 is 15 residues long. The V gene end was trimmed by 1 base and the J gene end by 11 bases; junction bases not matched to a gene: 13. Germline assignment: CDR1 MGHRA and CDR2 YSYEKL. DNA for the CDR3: TGCGCCAGCAGCCAAGGACAGGGAGGATCATTACTTGCTTTCTTT. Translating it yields CASSQGQGGSLLAFF.

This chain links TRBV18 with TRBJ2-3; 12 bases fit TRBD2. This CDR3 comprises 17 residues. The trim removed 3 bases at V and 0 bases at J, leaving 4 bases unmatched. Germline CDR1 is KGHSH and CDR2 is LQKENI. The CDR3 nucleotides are TGTGCCAGCTCACCGCGGACTAGCGGGACTAGCACAGATACGCAGTATTTT. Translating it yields CASSPRTSGTSTDTQYF.